Below are 6 T cell receptor beta chains sequenced from a single sample in a study of blood T cell repertoires in COVID-19. The protocol was immunoSEQ multiplex PCR, while the TCRdb copy is restricted to in-frame clones and leaves out a portion. The top ten clones hold under 5.5% of a sample with 200,000 to 300,000 clones, around four fifths of them seen once. Sequenced: peripheral blood. The receptors shown here come from a man aged 55-75 years with acute or convalescent COVID-19.

The V gene is TRBV10-3, the J gene TRBJ2-3, with 7 bases lining up with TRBD2. The CDR3 loop spans 14 amino acids. Germline V gives CDR1 ENHRY, CDR2 SYGVKD. With 6 bases clipped from V and 2 bases from J, the junction kept 5 bases outside the gene matches. Here the CDR3 DNA reads TGTGCCATCAGGTCAGGGAGGGCCACAGATACGCAGTATTTT. Translating gives CAIRSGRATDTQYF.

J is TRBJ2-3 and V is TRBV4-3; 7 nucleotides agree with TRBD1. V lost 5 bases, J lost 1 base, and 9 bases stayed unmatched. Germline loops: CDR1 LGHNA, CDR2 YSLEER. The CDR3 consists of 16 residues. The CDR3 region has the DNA TGCGCCAGCAGCTCTCTAACAGGGGCCCGCACAGATACGCAGTATTTT. Translating gives CASSSLTGARTDTQYF.

The chain joins TRBV28 to TRBJ2-5; 13 positions match TRBD2. The CDR3 has 17 residues. With V trimmed by 4 bases and J by 9 bases, 14 bases remained unmatched. In germline, CDR1 is MDHEN, CDR2 SYDVKM. CDR3 nucleotide sequence: TGTGCCAGCAGTTCCTCCGGGACTAGCGGGGCTAGGAGGGCCCAGTACTTC. It encodes CASSSSGTSGARRAQYF. Full variable domain (outside the CDR3, taken from reference TRBV28 and TRBJ2-5): DVKVTQSSRYLVKRTGEKVFLECVQDMDHENMFWYRQDPGLGLRLIYFSYDVKMKEKGDIPEGYSVSREKKERFSLILESASTNQTSMYLCASSSSGTSGARRAQYFGPGTRLLVL.

J is TRBJ2-2 and V is TRBV6-2 or TRBV6-3; unclear D gene. The CDR3 runs 13 residues. Germline loops: CDR1 MNHEY, CDR2 SVGEGT. The V gene lost 2 bases and the J gene lost 4 bases, with 5 bases spanning the gap. The CDR3 nucleotides read TGTGCCAGCAGTTACGTCGGCACCGGGGAGCTGTTTTTT. Translating gives CASSYVGTGELFF.

The rearrangement uses TRBV3-1 (or the pseudogene TRBV3-2) and TRBJ1-1; D is ambiguous. The CDR3 is made up of 13 amino acids. Germline CDR1 reads LGHDT; CDR2 reads YNNKEL (reference sequence). V lost 4 bases and J 5 bases, leaving 11 bases between the germline ends. CDR3 loop: CASSPHPGTEAFF. The CDR3 DNA reads TGTGCCAGCAGCCCCCACCCCGGGACTGAAGCTTTCTTT.

The chain combines TRBV10-3 with TRBJ2-2; no clear D gene. The germline V and J ends were trimmed by 10 bases and 2 bases, with 11 bases remaining between them. Germline V gene sequence: CDR1 ENHRY, CDR2 SYGVKD. The CDR3 extends over 13 amino acids. CDR3 protein: CASTATNTGELFF. CDR3 sequence (DNA): TGTGCCAGTACAGCTACCAACACCGGGGAGCTGTTTTTT.